Below, one TCR beta chain is given with its context. Its antigen is not identified. The data were obtained in a study of Ad26.COV2.S vaccination and SARS-CoV-2 variants. Study findings and constraints: The TCR breadth and depth analyses may have produced an underestimate of total T cell responses. Spike-specific responses of CD8+ and CD4+ T cells were reported to display substantial breadth after vaccination. Non-spike TCR breadth did not differ much between vaccine and placebo recipients. People given the vaccine had a wider spike-specific TCR breadth than placebo recipients did.

The repertoire was sequenced with immunoSEQ multiplex PCR; TCRdb's copy has only in-frame clones and lacks some. The sample carries just over 350,000 clones, about 91% recorded once. This CDR3 region has 16 residues. CDR1 GTSNPN and CDR2 SVGIG come from the germline V gene (reference sequence). V was trimmed by 0 bases and J by 0 bases, leaving 15 bases between them. V and J are TRBV30 and TRBJ2-7; D is ambiguous. Sequences were derived from peripheral blood, sampled after recovery from COVID-19. This receptor was obtained from a human donor who had recovered from COVID-19. The CDR3 protein is CAWSVGSGADSYEQYF. In DNA, the CDR3 is TGTGCCTGGAGTGTAGGATCTGGCGCCGACTCCTACGAGCAGTACTTC.